This T cell receptor beta chain emerged from a study of CD8+CD57+ T cells in acquired aplastic anemia listed by TCRdb under 2018. With respect to the entire study: DNA extracted from sorted CD4+ and CD8+ cells had a mean of around 3.3 ug, with a range of 0.2 to 27.4 ug. CD8+CD57+ expansion was defined as frequency above the mean frequency observed in healthy subjects. Study-wide findings and limitations: Although 25 to 30 CD8+ CDR3 sequences were shared by patients and controls, these sequences appeared highly expressed in patients and within the immunodominant clones of patients. CD8+ Simpson's diversity did not differ significantly between patients and healthy controls (P=0.060).

Based on the germline V gene, the CDR1 and CDR2 sequences are SQVTM and ANQGSEA. From the cysteine up to the phenylalanine, the CDR3 has a length of 13 residues. Only CDR3 DNA is held: 39 bases, read in frame from base 1. Trimming at the junction amounts to 5 bases on V and 7 bases on J, and the germline ends lie 17 bases apart. Flow cytometry had shown CD8+CD57+ cell expansion in the patients selected for sequencing. All patients had severe acquired aplastic anemia diagnosed by International Study of Aplastic Anemia and Agranulocytosis and Camitta criteria. No therapy had been received by the patients at the time of blood sampling. In this study, sorted CD4+ and CD8+ T cells from the blood of healthy subjects and of severe aplastic anemia patients had their TCR repertoires deep-sequenced. Patients were enrolled under clinicaltrials.gov protocols 00001620, 01623167, 00001397, 00071045, 00081523 and 00961064 in the USA. Ficoll-Paque density gradient centrifugation was used to isolate peripheral blood mononuclear cells. Before DNA extraction, CD4+ and CD8+ T cells were sorted by FACS or by magnetic beads.

TCR beta VDJ combination and CDR3 sequence profiling used genomic DNA as the template. An Illumina HiSeq 2000 was the platform used for TCR repertoire sequencing. As for the authors' bioinformatics: Repertoire assessment relied on Simpson's diversity index, CDR3 size and DJ length profiles, and TRBV/TRBJ rearrangement plots. The immunodominant clone was defined as the most abundant DNA sequence in deep sequencing data. CDR3 amino acid sequences were checked for sharing across subjects and were also compared against the VDJdb database and published repertoires. TCRdb cleaned the public reads at Q25 with fastp, built clones with MiXCR and kept in-frame beta chains. Each record represents a unique CDR3 protein, reported with the most common genes and DNA among its rows. In this record, the V and J calls reflect TCRdb's handling and not the investigators' own analysis. The sample has 200,000 to 250,000 distinct CDR3 sequences on record, around three fifths of them singletons. 58% of the sample belongs to the ten largest clones.

A word on this clonotype: Its antigen is not yet known. Qualities for individual bases were not recorded, and no much larger clone is one base off.

The receptor chain draws on TRBV29-1 and TRBJ1-2; a tentative D call is TRBD1 (6 bases match). This clonotype was obtained from a human donor with aplastic anemia. The sample was sorted CD4+, CD8+, or CD8+CD57+ T cells (not recorded which) from PBMCs. The DNA is TGCAGCGTTTCCGGGCGGGGGGCGGCTGGCTACACCTTC. This encodes CSVSGRGAAGYTF.